This paragraph covers one TCR beta chain sequence. This entry belongs to a study of shared clonotypes between healthy human individuals. Measured with immunoSEQ multiplex PCR; TCRdb has only the in-frame clones, and not every one. The sample contains about half a million clones, 78% of which appear only once. Trimming took 3 bases from V and 1 from J; bases not matched to a gene: 2. Germline V gives CDR1 PRHDT, CDR2 FYEKMQ (reference sequence). This CDR3 has 15 residues. This sequence originates from a woman aged 40 to 49 in good health. Some clones in this sample may be carry-over from other donors' samples. This chain connects TRBV13 to TRBJ2-3; TRBD2 matches at 9 bases. Material for sequencing was PBMCs. In DNA, the CDR3 is TGTGCCAGCAGCTTCCCTAGCGGGGGCACAGATACGCAGTATTTT. It yields the protein CASSFPSGGTDTQYF. Filled out from reference TRBV13 and TRBJ2-3, the complete variable domain reads AAGVIQSPRHLIKEKRETATLKCYPIPRHDTVYWYQQGPGQDPQFLISFYEKMQSDKGSIPDRFSAQQFSDYHSELNMSSLELGDSALYFCASSFPSGGTDTQYFGPGTRLTVL.